Presented here are 19 T cell receptor beta chains from one specimen sequenced in a study of cytomegalovirus exposure and HLA in healthy donors. TCRdb's table, derived via immunoSEQ multiplex PCR, lists solely in-frame clones and lacks some. The sample consists of more than 80,000 clones, roughly 96% of them appearing once. Input material: PBMCs. These receptors were collected from a woman under 30 in good health and CMV-seronegative.

The chain joins TRBV2 to TRBJ1-5; 7 bases agree with TRBD1. The V segment lost 6 bases and the J segment 0 bases; nucleotides outside the gene matches: 5. The germline CDR1 and CDR2 sequences are SNHLY and FYNNEI. The CDR3 is made up of 15 amino acids. CDR3 region: CASSGTALSNQPQHF. The CDR3 region has the DNA TGTGCCAGCAGCGGGACAGCCCTTAGCAATCAGCCCCAGCATTTT.

This clone was detected only a few times. This chain uses TRBV2 with TRBJ2-7; TRBD2 matches at 8 bases. Germline V gene data show CDR1 as SNHLY and CDR2 as FYNNEI. J was trimmed by 7 bases and V by 6 bases; bases with no gene match: 8. The CDR3 is 13 amino acids. In nucleotides, the CDR3 is TGTGCCAGCAGGAGCGGGAGTGTTTATGAGCAGTACTTC. This translates into CASRSGSVYEQYF.

This rearrangement joins TRBV6-5 to TRBJ1-1; no definite D call. From germline, CDR1 is MNHEY and CDR2 SVGAGI. The CDR3 has 13 amino acids. V lost 7 bases, J lost 0 bases, and 9 bases lay in between. The CDR3 spells CASIGSMNTEAFF. For the CDR3, the DNA is TGTGCCAGCATCGGGTCCATGAACACTGAAGCTTTCTTT.

The genes are TRBV7-2 and TRBJ1-1, with a tentative D call TRBD1 (5 bases). Trimming stripped 0 bases from V and 1 base from J, with 9 bases between. Per germline, CDR1 SGHTA and CDR2 FQGNSA. The CDR3 is 15 amino acids. In DNA, the CDR3 is TGTGCCAGCAGCTTAGCGGGGGGTCGGAACACTGAAGCTTTCTTT. Its translation: CASSLAGGRNTEAFF. Based on the CDR3 plus reference TRBV7-2 and TRBJ1-1, the full variable domain is GAGVSQSPSNKVTEKGKDVELRCDPISGHTALYWYRQSLGQGLEFLIYFQGNSAPDKSGLPSDRFSAERTGGSVSTLTIQRTQQEDSAVYLCASSLAGGRNTEAFFGQGTRLTVV.

V is TRBV7-9 and J is TRBJ2-7, with 7 bases that match TRBD1. Trimming took 3 bases from V and 0 from J; bases not matched to a gene: 11. Germline CDR1 SEHNR, CDR2 FQNEAQ (reference sequence). This CDR3 has 17 amino acids. This CDR3 reads CASSFALAGDSSYEQYF. The CDR3 DNA reads as TGTGCCAGCAGCTTCGCGCTTGCTGGGGACAGCTCCTACGAGCAGTACTTC.

This rearrangement joins TRBV6-5 to TRBJ1-4, with 8 bases matching TRBD1. Germline loops: CDR1 MNHEY, CDR2 SVGAGI. J was trimmed by 13 bases and V by 4 bases; bases with no gene match: 5. The CDR3 runs to 12 residues. Written as DNA, the CDR3 is TGTGCCAGCAGTTCCACGGACAGGGCACTGTTTTTT. It translates to CASSSTDRALFF.

V gene TRBV5-1 combines with J gene TRBJ2-7; 9 bases match TRBD1. V dropped 0 bases and J dropped 6; count of bases not matched to a gene: 13. CDR3 length: 17 amino acids. Per germline, CDR1 SGHRS and CDR2 YFSETQ. The CDR3 region is CASSLDQQGALRSEQYF. The DNA of the CDR3 is TGCGCCAGCAGCTTGGACCAACAGGGGGCGCTTCGGAGCGAGCAGTACTTC.

In its sample, this clone was seen once. The chain employs TRBV19 and TRBJ1-2; D unclear. The germline V and J ends were trimmed by 1 base and 2 bases, with 11 bases remaining between them. The germline V gene has CDR1 LNHDA and CDR2 SQIVND (reference sequence). The CDR3 length is 15 residues. CDR3 bases: TGTGCCAGTAGTATAGCTGTTAACAGCAACTATGGCTACACCTTC. Translated, it gives CASSIAVNSNYGYTF.

The chain carries TRBV5-4 and TRBJ2-1; TRBD2 matches at 11 bases. The CDR3 covers 16 residues. V lost 0 bases and J lost 4; bases outside the gene matches: 3. Germline CDR1 is SGHNT and CDR2 is YYREEE (reference sequence). The CDR3 nucleotides are TGTGCCAGCAGCTTGGGACTAGCGGGAAGGTACAATGAGCAGTTCTTC. As protein: CASSLGLAGRYNEQFF.

This clone was counted once. The CDR3 nucleotides read TGTGCCAGCTGCCGGGACAGGGGGTCGGAGACCCAGTACTTC. Amino acids: CASCRDRGSETQYF. V usage is TRBV2 and J usage is TRBJ2-5, with TRBD1 identical over 11 bases. The CDR3 covers 14 residues. The V segment lost 8 bases and the J segment 5 bases; nucleotides outside the gene matches: 7. Germline-derived CDR1 and CDR2 are SNHLY and FYNNEI.

This sequence joins TRBV7-8 and TRBJ2-1, with D possibly TRBD2 on 5 matching bases. V lost 6 bases and J 10 bases, leaving 13 bases between the germline ends. CDR3 length: 12 residues. Per germline, CDR1 SGHVS and CDR2 FQNEAQ. CDR3 bases: TGTGCCAGCAGTGACATAGCGTCCGAGCAGTTCTTC. Protein sequence: CASSDIASEQFF.

The rearrangement joins TRBV9 to TRBJ2-3, with unresolved D. This CDR3 comprises 14 residues. Germline lookup yields CDR1 SGDLS and CDR2 YYNGEE. V was clipped by 3 bases and J by 0 bases, with 8 bases between them. CDR3 in amino acids: CASSAQTSTDTQYF. The CDR3 DNA reads TGTGCCAGCAGCGCCCAGACTAGCACAGATACGCAGTATTTT.

The V gene is TRBV28, the J gene TRBJ2-3; the match to TRBD1 covers 8 bases. Losses at the gene ends were 1 base for V and 2 bases for J; bases not matched to a gene: 17. There are 20 residues in the CDR3. Germline CDR1 reads MDHEN; CDR2 reads SYDVKM. CDR3 sequence (DNA): TGTGCCAGCAGTTTATTGGTCCCGGGACAGGTGCCCTCTCCCACAGATACGCAGTATTTT. It translates to CASSLLVPGQVPSPTDTQYF. Complete variable domain (other parts from reference TRBV28 and TRBJ2-3): DVKVTQSSRYLVKRTGEKVFLECVQDMDHENMFWYRQDPGLGLRLIYFSYDVKMKEKGDIPEGYSVSREKKERFSLILESASTNQTSMYLCASSLLVPGQVPSPTDTQYFGPGTRLTVL.

The rearrangement uses TRBV6-1 and TRBJ2-7, with 11 bases identical to TRBD2. Germline V CDR1 and CDR2: MNHNS, SASEGT. The J segment lost 9 bases and the V segment lost 5 bases, leaving 12 bases of the junction unmatched. There are 15 residues in the CDR3. The CDR3 protein is CASSKRGTSGDVQYF. The CDR3 DNA reads as TGTGCCAGCAGTAAAAGGGGGACTAGCGGCGACGTGCAGTACTTC.

The J gene is TRBJ2-4, the V gene TRBV5-1, with 8 bases aligning to TRBD1. V gave up 4 bases and J gave up 1 base; unmatched junction bases: 4. The CDR3 runs 15 residues. The V gene's germline CDR1 is SGHRS and CDR2 YFSETQ. The CDR3 bases are TGCGCCAGCAGCGAAAACAGGGGGGCCAAAAACATTCAGTACTTC. Translation gives CASSENRGAKNIQYF.

A word on this clone: Other nucleotide sequences from this sample produce the same CDR3. V gene TRBV19 combines with J gene TRBJ1-5; D is uncertain. Trimming left V 1 base short and J 0 bases short, with 10 bases between. Per the germline V gene, CDR1 is LNHDA and CDR2 is SQIVND (reference sequence). The CDR3 contains 16 residues. The CDR3 DNA reads TGTGCCAGTAGTATAGGGGCAGTTTATAGCAATCAGCCCCAGCATTTT. This translates into CASSIGAVYSNQPQHF. The full variable domain, with the rest looked up from reference TRBV19 and TRBJ1-5, is DGGITQSPKYLFRKEGQNVTLSCEQNLNHDAMYWYRQDPGQGLRLIYYSQIVNDFQKGDIAEGYSVSREKKESFPLTVTSAQKNPTAFYLCASSIGAVYSNQPQHFGDGTRLSIL.

This rearrangement joins TRBV5-1 to TRBJ2-1; 8 bases are a match to TRBD2. The germline V gene has CDR1 SGHRS and CDR2 YFSETQ. The trim removed 0 bases at V and 10 bases at J, leaving 12 bases unmatched. The CDR3 extends over 16 amino acids. CDR3 sequence (DNA): TGCGCCAGCAGCTTGGTTGGCCTGCGGGAGGCAGGGGAGCAGTTCTTC. Translated: CASSLVGLREAGEQFF.

The chain recombines TRBV4-1 with TRBJ2-7, with D possibly matching TRBD2 (5 bases). The germline V gene has CDR1 MGHRA and CDR2 YSYEKL. CDR3 length equals 17 residues. Trimming pared 0 bases from V and 2 bases from J, leaving 17 bases between. As DNA, the CDR3 is TGCGCCAGCAGCCAAGATCTAGCTACGGACTTCACCTACGAGCAGTACTTC. Translated: CASSQDLATDFTYEQYF.

This clone was found once. The V and J genes are TRBV5-5 and TRBJ2-7, with D possibly being TRBD2 (5 bases). Germline V gene lookup returns CDR1 SGHKS and CDR2 YYEKEE (reference sequence). The V end was cut by 5 bases, the J end by 2 bases, with 17 bases between. The CDR3 is 15 residues long. CDR3: CASRKVGEGPYEQYF. CDR3 coding DNA: TGTGCCAGCAGGAAAGTAGGAGAGGGCCCCTACGAGCAGTACTTC.